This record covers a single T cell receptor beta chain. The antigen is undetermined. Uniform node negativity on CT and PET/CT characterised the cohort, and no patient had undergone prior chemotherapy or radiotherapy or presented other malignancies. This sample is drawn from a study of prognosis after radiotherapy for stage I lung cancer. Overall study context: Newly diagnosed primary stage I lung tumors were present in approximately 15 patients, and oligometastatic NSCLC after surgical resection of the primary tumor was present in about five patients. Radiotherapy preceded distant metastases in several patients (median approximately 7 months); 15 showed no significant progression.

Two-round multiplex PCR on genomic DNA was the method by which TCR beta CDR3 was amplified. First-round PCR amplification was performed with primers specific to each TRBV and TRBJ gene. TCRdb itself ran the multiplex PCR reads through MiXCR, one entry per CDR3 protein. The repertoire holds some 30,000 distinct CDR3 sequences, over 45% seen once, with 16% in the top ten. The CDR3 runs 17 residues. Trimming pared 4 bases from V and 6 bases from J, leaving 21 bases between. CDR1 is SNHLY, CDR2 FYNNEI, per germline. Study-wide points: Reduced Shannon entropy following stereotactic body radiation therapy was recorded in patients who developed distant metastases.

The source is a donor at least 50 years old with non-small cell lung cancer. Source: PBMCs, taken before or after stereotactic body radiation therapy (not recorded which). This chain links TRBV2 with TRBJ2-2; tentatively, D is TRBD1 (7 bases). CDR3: CASSAAWVQGGAGELFF. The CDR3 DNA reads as TGTGCCAGCAGTGCGGCGTGGGTCCAGGGGGGTGCCGGGGAGCTGTTTTTT.